These 7 T cell receptor beta chains share one sample of origin, sequenced in a study of T cells after yellow fever vaccination. Each CDR3 protein is one row after TCRdb ran MiXCR on the 5' RACE reads. The data contain approximately 240,000 distinct CDR3 sequences, roughly 3.5% of them singletons. The material sequenced was PBMCs, taken 15 days after the yellow fever booster vaccination. The receptors stem from a man aged 18 to 35 who received the YFV17D yellow fever vaccine.

At least ten counts were recorded for this clonotype. This chain uses TRBV7-2 with TRBJ2-7; D remains unclear. CDR1 and CDR2 from the germline V gene are SGHTA and FQGNSA. The CDR3 covers 12 residues. Trimming cost V 5 bases and J 3 bases, with 8 bases left between them. DNA for the CDR3: TGTGCCAGCAGCGGGCAGATCTACGAGCAGTACTTC. Protein sequence: CASSGQIYEQYF. The full variable domain, in which reference TRBV7-2 and TRBJ2-7 provide the parts outside the CDR3, is GAGVSQSPSNKVTEKGKDVELRCDPISGHTALYWYRQSLGQGLEFLIYFQGNSAPDKSGLPSDRFSAERTGGSVSTLTIQRTQQEDSAVYLCASSGQIYEQYFGPGTRLTVT.

This clonotype was counted ten times or more. V is TRBV20-1 and J is TRBJ1-4; D might be TRBD1 (5 bases). V was clipped by 6 bases and J by 3 bases, with 11 bases between them. Germline CDR1 is DFQATT and CDR2 is SNEGSKA (reference sequence). The CDR3 runs 13 residues. CDR3 amino acids: CSALQGSNEKLFF. The CDR3 region has the DNA TGCAGTGCACTTCAGGGTTCTAATGAAAAACTGTTTTTT.

This clonotype was counted many times. This rearrangement joins TRBV5-1 to TRBJ2-6; tentatively, D is TRBD1 (5 bases). There are 14 residues in the CDR3. Trimming cost V 6 bases and J 4 bases, with 11 bases left between them. Germline assignment: CDR1 SGHRS and CDR2 YFSETQ. CDR3 residues: CASIMGPGANVLTF. The CDR3 coding sequence is TGCGCCAGCATAATGGGGCCAGGGGCCAACGTCCTGACTTTC.

This clonotype was counted many times. The V gene is TRBV7-2, the J gene TRBJ1-2; D possibly corresponds to TRBD1 (6 bases). Germline CDR1 reads SGHTA; CDR2 reads FQGNSA. This CDR3 has 15 amino acids. Trimming cost V 2 bases and J 4 bases, with 14 bases left between them. CDR3 region: CASSLSPGQLYGYTF. CDR3 in DNA: TGTGCCAGCAGCTTATCCCCCGGACAGCTCTATGGCTACACCTTC.

This clonotype was recorded at least ten times. The gene calls are TRBV12-3 or TRBV12-4 and TRBJ1-2; 7 nucleotides align to TRBD1. The CDR3 contains 18 residues. V lost 7 bases and J lost 8; bases outside the gene matches: 25. CDR3: CASTKPATLTGSLYGYTF. CDR3 coding DNA: TGTGCCAGCACCAAGCCCGCCACCCTGACAGGGAGTTTGTACGGCTACACCTTC.

This clonotype was observed at least ten times. This chain connects TRBV5-1 to TRBJ2-1, with 9 bases identical to TRBD1. J gave up 6 bases and V 4 bases, and 2 bases lay outside the gene matches. The CDR3 runs to 13 residues. Germline CDR1 reads SGHRS; CDR2 reads YFSETQ. This CDR3 reads CASSGGQGNEQFF. Written as DNA, the CDR3 is TGCGCCAGCAGCGGGGGACAGGGCAATGAGCAGTTCTTC.

This clonotype showed up many times. CDR3 amino acids: CSAQGGNTETQYF. The DNA of the CDR3 is TGCAGTGCTCAGGGAGGAAATACCGAGACCCAGTACTTC. The V and J genes are TRBV20-1 and TRBJ2-5; D perhaps matches TRBD2 (6 bases). Per germline, CDR1 DFQATT and CDR2 SNEGSKA (reference sequence). This CDR3 spans 13 amino acids. V was pared by 5 bases and J by 5 bases, with 15 bases between.